This T cell receptor (beta chain) stems from a study of lymphopenia after photon versus proton radiotherapy. Study-wide results and caveats: Photon-treated patients lost naive T cells and TCR diversity; proton-treated stayed stable.

Only in-frame clones appear in the TCRdb table, and some are missing; sequencing was by immunoSEQ multiplex PCR. Here the sample spans roughly 150,000 clones, approximately 90% being singletons. For this clone: Its target is unknown.

This CDR3 spans 15 amino acids. J gave up 6 bases and V 3 bases, and 7 bases lay outside the gene matches. Germline V gene lookup returns CDR1 MNHEY and CDR2 SMNVEV (reference sequence). The material sequenced was peripheral blood, taken from a patient treated with photon-based radiotherapy. The chain links TRBV27 to TRBJ2-1, with 8 bases aligning to TRBD1. The source is a man over 45 with gastric cancer. The CDR3 region is CASSFRQGALNEQFF. The CDR3 DNA sequence: TGTGCCAGCAGTTTTCGCCAGGGGGCGCTCAATGAGCAGTTCTTC.